This is a list of T cell receptor beta chains from one sample in a study of a mutant IDH1 vaccine in newly diagnosed glioma. These receptors have no known antigen. Some clones are missing from TCRdb's copy, which holds only in-frame ones; the method was immunoSEQ multiplex PCR. This sample carries over 60,000 clones, roughly 90% of them seen once, and the ten largest clones take roughly 2.1%. The sample here was PBMCs, taken from a glioma patient whose treatment included an IDH1 peptide vaccine. Receptors were obtained from a man aged 40-50 years with glioma. The CDR3 runs from the conserved cysteine through the conserved F or W. D genes are given only for firm matches. Size tells how often a clone was seen (once, few, many) or the class of an expanded clone, and some rows leave it out.

d_call	j_call	clone_size	v_call	cdr3_aa	cdr3_nt
.	TRBJ1-3	.	TRBV6-1	CASTYPGSGNTIYF	TGTGCCAGCACTTATCCAGGGTCTGGAAACACCATATATTTT
.	TRBJ2-5	.	TRBV28	CASSSPGQKVREQYF	TGTGCCAGCAGTTCACCGGGACAAAAAGTGAGGGAGCAGTACTTC
.	TRBJ2-7	.	TRBV5-8	CASSFEPAGTYEQYF	TGTGCCAGCAGCTTTGAGCCGGCGGGGACCTACGAGCAGTACTTC
.	TRBJ2-1	.	TRBV11-2	CASSSTDRPSEQFF	TGTGCCAGCAGCTCGACCGACAGGCCCAGTGAGCAGTTCTTC
.	TRBJ2-6	.	TRBV18	CASSQTKSSGANVLTF	TGTGCCAGCTCACAAACGAAGTCCTCTGGGGCCAACGTCCTGACTTTC
TRBD2	TRBJ2-1	.	TRBV12-5	CASGLEGVGGAGPNEQFF	TGTGCTAGTGGTTTGGAAGGGGTTGGAGGAGCGGGACCCAATGAGCAGTTCTTC
.	TRBJ1-5	once	TRBV10-3	CAISDNNQPQHF	TGTGCCATCAGTGATAACAATCAGCCCCAGCATTTT
.	TRBJ1-1	.	TRBV28	CASSLLGWAEAFF	TGTGCCAGCAGTTTATTAGGTTGGGCTGAAGCTTTCTTT
.	TRBJ2-1	.	TRBV5-6	CASSLPYLSSYNEQFF	TGTGCCAGCAGCCTCCCATATTTGAGCTCCTACAATGAGCAGTTCTTC
.	TRBJ1-3	.	TRBV15	CATSRERSSGNTIYF	TGTGCCACCAGCAGAGAGCGGAGCTCTGGAAACACCATATATTTT